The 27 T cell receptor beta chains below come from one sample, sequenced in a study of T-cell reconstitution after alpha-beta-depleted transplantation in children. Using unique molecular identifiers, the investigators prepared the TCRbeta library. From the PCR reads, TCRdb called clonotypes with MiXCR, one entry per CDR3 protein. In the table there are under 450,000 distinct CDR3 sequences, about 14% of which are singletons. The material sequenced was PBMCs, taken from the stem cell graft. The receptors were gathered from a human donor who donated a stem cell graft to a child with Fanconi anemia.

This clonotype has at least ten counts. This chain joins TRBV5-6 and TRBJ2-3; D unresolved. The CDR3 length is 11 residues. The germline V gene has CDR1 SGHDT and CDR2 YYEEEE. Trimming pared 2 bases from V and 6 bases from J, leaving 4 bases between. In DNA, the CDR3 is TGTGCCAGCAGCTTAATCGATACGCAGTATTTT. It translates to CASSLIDTQYF.

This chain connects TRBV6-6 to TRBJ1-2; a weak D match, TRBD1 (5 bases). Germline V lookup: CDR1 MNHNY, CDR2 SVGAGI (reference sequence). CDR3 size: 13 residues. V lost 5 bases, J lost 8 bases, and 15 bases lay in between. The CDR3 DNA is TGTGCCAGCAGTAGTACGGACAAGGGCGGCTACACCTTC. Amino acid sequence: CASSSTDKGGYTF.

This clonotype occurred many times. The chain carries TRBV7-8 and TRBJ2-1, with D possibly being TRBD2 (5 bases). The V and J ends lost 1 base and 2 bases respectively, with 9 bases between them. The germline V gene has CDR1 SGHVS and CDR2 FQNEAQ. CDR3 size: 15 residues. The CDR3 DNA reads TGTGCCAGCAGCTTAGACGGACTCACCTACAATGAGCAGTTCTTC. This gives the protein CASSLDGLTYNEQFF.

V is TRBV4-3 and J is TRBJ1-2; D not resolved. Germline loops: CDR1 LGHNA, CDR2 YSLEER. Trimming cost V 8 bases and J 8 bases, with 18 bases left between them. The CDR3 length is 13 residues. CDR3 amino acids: CASASEGAYGYTF. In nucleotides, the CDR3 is TGCGCCAGCGCCTCCGAAGGAGCCTACGGCTACACCTTC.

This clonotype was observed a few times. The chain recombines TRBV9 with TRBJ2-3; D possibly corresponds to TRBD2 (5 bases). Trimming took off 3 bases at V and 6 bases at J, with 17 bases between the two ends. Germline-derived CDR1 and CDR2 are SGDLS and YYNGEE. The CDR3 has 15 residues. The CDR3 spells CASSALWTQRDTQYF. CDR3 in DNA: TGTGCCAGCAGCGCCCTCTGGACTCAGCGGGATACGCAGTATTTT.

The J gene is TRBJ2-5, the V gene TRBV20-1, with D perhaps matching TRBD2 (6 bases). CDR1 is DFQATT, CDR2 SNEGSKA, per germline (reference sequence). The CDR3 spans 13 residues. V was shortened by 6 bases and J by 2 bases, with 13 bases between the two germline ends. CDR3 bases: TGCAGTGCCGAGAGGCGGGGTCAAGAGACCCAGTACTTC. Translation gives CSAERRGQETQYF.

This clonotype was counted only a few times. CDR3 residues: CSASPSGDEQFF. DNA of the CDR3: TGCAGTGCTTCCCCTAGCGGGGATGAGCAGTTCTTC. The chain combines TRBV20-1 with TRBJ2-1; TRBD2 matches 9 bases. The germline gives CDR1 DFQATT, CDR2 SNEGSKA (reference sequence). The CDR3 has 12 amino acids. J was trimmed by 8 bases and V by 5 bases; bases with no gene match: 4.

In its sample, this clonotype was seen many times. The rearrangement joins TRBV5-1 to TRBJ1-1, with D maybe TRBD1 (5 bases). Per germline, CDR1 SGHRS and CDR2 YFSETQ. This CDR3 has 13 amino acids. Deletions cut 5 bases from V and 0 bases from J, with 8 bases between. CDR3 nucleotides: TGCGCCAGCAGATCGACAGTGAACACTGAAGCTTTCTTT. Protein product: CASRSTVNTEAFF.

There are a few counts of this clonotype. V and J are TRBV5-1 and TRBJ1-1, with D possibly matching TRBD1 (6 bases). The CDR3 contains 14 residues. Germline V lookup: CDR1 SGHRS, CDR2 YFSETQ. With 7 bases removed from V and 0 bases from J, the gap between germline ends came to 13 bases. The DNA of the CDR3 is TGCGCCAGCCACACACAGGGACTGAACACTGAAGCTTTCTTT. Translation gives CASHTQGLNTEAFF.

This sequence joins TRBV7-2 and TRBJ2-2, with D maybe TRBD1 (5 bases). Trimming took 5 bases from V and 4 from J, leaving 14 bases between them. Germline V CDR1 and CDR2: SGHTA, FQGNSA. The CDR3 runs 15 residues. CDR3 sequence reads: CASSPSAGPTGELFF. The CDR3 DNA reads TGTGCCAGCAGCCCCTCGGCAGGGCCCACCGGGGAGCTGTTTTTT.

CDR3 DNA: TGCGCCAGCAGCTCCCACAGGGGTGAGACCCAGTACTTC. It specifies CASSSHRGETQYF. The gene calls are TRBV5-1 and TRBJ2-5, with TRBD1 matching over 7 bases. Per germline, CDR1 SGHRS and CDR2 YFSETQ. The length of the CDR3 is 13 residues. Trimming removed 3 bases from V and 5 bases from J; junction bases left unmatched: 4.

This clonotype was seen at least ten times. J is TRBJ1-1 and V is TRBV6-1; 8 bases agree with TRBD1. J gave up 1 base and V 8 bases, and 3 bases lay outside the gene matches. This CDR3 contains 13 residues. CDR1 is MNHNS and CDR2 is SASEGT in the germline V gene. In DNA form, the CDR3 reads TGTGCCAGCCGGACAGGGCCGAACACTGAAGCTTTCTTT. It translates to CASRTGPNTEAFF.

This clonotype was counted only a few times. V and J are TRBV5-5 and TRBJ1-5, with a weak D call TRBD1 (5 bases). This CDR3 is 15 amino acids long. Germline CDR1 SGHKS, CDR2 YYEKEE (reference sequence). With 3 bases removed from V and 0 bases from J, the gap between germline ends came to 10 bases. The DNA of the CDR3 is TGTGCCAGCAGCTGGGGGGGTTATAGCAATCAGCCCCAGCATTTT. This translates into CASSWGGYSNQPQHF.

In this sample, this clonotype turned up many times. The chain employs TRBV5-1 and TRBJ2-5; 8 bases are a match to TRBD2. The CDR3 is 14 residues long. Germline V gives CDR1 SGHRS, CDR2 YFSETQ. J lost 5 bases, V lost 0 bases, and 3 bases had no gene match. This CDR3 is CASSLVAGKETQYF. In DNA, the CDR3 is TGCGCCAGCAGCTTGGTAGCGGGGAAGGAGACCCAGTACTTC. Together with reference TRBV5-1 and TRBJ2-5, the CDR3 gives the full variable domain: KAGVTQTPRYLIKTRGQQVTLSCSPISGHRSVSWYQQTPGQGLQFLFEYFSETQRNKGNFPGRFSGRQFSNSRSEMNVSTLELGDSALYLCASSLVAGKETQYFGPGTRLLVL.

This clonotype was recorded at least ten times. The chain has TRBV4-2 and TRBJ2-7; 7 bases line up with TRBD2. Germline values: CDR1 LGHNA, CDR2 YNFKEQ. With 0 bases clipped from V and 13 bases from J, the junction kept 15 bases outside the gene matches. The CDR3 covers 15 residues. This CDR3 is CASSQDAGGTYHQYF. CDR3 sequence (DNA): TGTGCCAGCAGCCAAGATGCCGGGGGGACGTACCACCAATACTTC.

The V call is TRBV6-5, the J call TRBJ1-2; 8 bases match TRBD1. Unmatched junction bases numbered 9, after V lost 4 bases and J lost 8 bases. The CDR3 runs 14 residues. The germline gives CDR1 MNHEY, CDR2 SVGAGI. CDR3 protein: CASSSGQGWGGYTF. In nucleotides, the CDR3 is TGTGCCAGCAGTTCAGGACAGGGATGGGGCGGCTACACCTTC.

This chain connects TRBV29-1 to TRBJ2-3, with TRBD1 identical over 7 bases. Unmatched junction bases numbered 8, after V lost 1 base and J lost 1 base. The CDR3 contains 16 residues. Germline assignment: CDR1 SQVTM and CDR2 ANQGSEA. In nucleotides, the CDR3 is TGCAGCGTTGAAGGTCGGGGACAGATCCGCACAGATACGCAGTATTTT. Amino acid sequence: CSVEGRGQIRTDTQYF.

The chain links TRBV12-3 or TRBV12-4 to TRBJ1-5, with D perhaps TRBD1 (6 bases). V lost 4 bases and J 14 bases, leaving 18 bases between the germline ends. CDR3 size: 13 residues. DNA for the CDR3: TGTGCCAGCAGTTCCGGTGACAGGTTCCCTAAGCATTTT. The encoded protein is CASSSGDRFPKHF.

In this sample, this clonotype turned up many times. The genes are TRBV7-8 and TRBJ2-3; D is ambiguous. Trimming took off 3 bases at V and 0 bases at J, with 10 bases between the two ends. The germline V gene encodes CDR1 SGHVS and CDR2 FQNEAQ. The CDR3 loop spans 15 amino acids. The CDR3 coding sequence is TGTGCCAGCAGCTTGGGGTGGAGTAGCACAGATACGCAGTATTTT. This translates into CASSLGWSSTDTQYF.

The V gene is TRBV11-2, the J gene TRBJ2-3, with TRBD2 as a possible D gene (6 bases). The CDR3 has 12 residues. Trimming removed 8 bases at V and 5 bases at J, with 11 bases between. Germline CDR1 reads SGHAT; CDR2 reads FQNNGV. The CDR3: CASRVSGDTQYF. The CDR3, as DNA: TGTGCCAGCCGGGTTAGCGGAGATACGCAGTATTTT.

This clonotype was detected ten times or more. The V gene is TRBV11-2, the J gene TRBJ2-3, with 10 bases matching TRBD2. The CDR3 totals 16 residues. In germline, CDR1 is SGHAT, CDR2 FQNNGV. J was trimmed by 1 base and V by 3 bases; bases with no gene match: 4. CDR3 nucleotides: TGTGCCAGCAGCTTCATTAGCGGGGGGCGCACAGATACGCAGTATTTT. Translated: CASSFISGGRTDTQYF.

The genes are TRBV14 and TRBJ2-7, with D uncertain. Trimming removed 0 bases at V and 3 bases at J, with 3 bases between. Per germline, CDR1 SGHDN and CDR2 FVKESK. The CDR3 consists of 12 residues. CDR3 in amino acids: CASSQDHYEQYF. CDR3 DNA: TGTGCCAGCAGCCAAGACCACTACGAGCAGTACTTC.

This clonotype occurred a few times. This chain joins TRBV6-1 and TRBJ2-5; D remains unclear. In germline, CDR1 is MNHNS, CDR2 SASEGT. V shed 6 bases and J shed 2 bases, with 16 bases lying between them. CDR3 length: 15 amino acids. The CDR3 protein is CASSSANGQQETQYF. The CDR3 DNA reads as TGTGCCAGCAGCTCTGCGAACGGGCAGCAAGAGACCCAGTACTTC.

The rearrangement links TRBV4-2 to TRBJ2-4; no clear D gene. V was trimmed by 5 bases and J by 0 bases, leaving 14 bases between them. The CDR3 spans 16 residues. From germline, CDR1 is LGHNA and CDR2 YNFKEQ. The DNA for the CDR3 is TGTGCCAGCAGCGAAGGGAATGGCCTAGCCAAAAACATTCAGTACTTC. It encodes CASSEGNGLAKNIQYF.

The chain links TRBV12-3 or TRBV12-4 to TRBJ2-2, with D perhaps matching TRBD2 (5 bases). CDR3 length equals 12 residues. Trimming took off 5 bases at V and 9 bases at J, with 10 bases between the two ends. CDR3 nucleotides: TGTGCCAGCAGTCCCGCGGGTCGGGAGCTGTTTTTT. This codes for CASSPAGRELFF.

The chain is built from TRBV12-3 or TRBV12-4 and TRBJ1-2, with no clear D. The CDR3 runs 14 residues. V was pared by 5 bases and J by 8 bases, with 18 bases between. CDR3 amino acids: CASSMGPKGTGYTF. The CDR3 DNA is TGTGCCAGCAGTATGGGCCCAAAGGGTACGGGCTACACCTTC.

The CDR3 spells CASSTYGGSVTEAFF. The CDR3 DNA reads as TGCGCCAGCAGCACCTACGGGGGGAGTGTGACTGAAGCTTTCTTT. The V gene is TRBV5-1, the J gene TRBJ1-1; the D gene is possibly TRBD1 (5 bases). Looked up from germline, CDR1 is SGHRS and CDR2 is YFSETQ. The CDR3 is made up of 15 amino acids. Trimming cost V 4 bases and J 5 bases, with 18 bases left between them.